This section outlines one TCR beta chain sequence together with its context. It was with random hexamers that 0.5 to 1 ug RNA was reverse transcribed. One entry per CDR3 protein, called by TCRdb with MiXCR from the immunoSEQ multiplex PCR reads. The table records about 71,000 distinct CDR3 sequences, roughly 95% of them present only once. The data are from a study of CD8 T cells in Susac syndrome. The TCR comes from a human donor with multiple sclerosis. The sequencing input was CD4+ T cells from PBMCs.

The CDR3 here is CSVVSDSSYEQYF. The CDR3 DNA is TGCAGCGTTGTGTCCGACAGCTCCTACGAGCAGTACTTC. The chain links TRBV29-1 to TRBJ2-7; a weak D match, TRBD1 (5 bases). The germline V gene has CDR1 SQVTM and CDR2 ANQGSEA. The CDR3 runs to 13 residues. V was shortened by 4 bases and J by 0 bases, with 10 bases between the two germline ends.